This T cell receptor beta chain was sequenced during a study of blood T cell repertoires in COVID-19 (dated by TCRdb to the early 2020s). Background for the entire study: The collaborator samples originated in the United States, Italy and Spain and spanned the acute and convalescent phases of COVID-19. The prospective study material was composed of cDNA or gDNA derived from T cells, B-cell-depleted T cells, or PBMCs. Deeply sampled blood TCRbeta repertoires from subjects exposed to, actively infected with, or recovered from COVID-19 were included in the dataset. The repertoires were released in a freely available public database meant as a resource for research on the immune response to SARS-CoV-2. Samples came from the ongoing ImmuneRACE study (first 160 participants) plus 1,254 subjects from 6 global collaborators. A de-identified subject ID, COVID-19 status, age in years and sex were almost always included in the sample metadata. HLA class I and class II types, where available, came from metadata supplied by the sample provider rather than from assay-based typing. Broad study findings and their caveats: Clinical and demographic metadata were provided uncurated, with the amount varying by source and participant.

For this clone: This clone's antigen is unknown. Qualities for individual bases were not recorded, and no much larger clone is one base off.

TCRbeta CDR3 regions were amplified from genomic DNA by means of the immunoSEQ Assay, a bias-controlled multiplex PCR. The source study handled its data this way. Nucleated cell counts per sample were estimated from amplification of reference gene primers within the assay. To quantify the absolute abundance of each unique TCRbeta CDR3 rearrangement, sequence reads were collapsed and filtered. For each sample, productive Simpson clonality was calculated as the square root of Simpson's diversity index across productive rearrangements. Not all clones reach the TCRdb copy of this immuneACCESS table, which keeps in-frame sequences only. Checked studies attribute under half of the gap to unresolved V genes and leave the rest unexplained. V and J calls and clone size are copied from that table; D and trimming were computed from the DNA. The sample profile shows approximately 300,000 clones; around 83% of them were found once. The ten largest clones take up 0.95% to 1.5% of the sample.

The collaborating institutions used their own protocols to collect whole blood in K2EDTA tubes. Collaborator samples were shipped for TCRbeta analysis as frozen whole blood, isolated PBMCs, or DNA extracted from either sample type. From V the trimming removes 3 bases and from J it removes 4 bases, while the gene matches leave 6 bases of the junction unaccounted for. The cysteine opens and the phenylalanine closes a CDR3 of 15 amino acids. Just the 45-base CDR3 DNA is kept, in frame starting at base 1. CDR1 and CDR2, looked up from the germline V gene, are SGHDN and FVKESK. The receptor chain draws on TRBV14 and TRBJ2-4, and 7 bases in between align with TRBD1. This clonotype was sampled from a woman in her forties or fifties with acute or convalescent COVID-19. What was sequenced was peripheral blood. The DNA sequence follows: TGTGCCAGCAGCCACCACGGGACAGCTAAAAACATTCAGTACTTC. Translated, this gives CASSHHGTAKNIQYF. The entire variable domain, with the stretches around the CDR3 drawn from the reference TRBV14 and TRBJ2-4 proteins, is EAGVTQFPSHSVIEKGQTVTLRCDPISGHDNLYWYRRVMGKEIKFLLHFVKESKQDESGMPNNRFLAERTGGTYSTLKVQPAELEDSGVYFCASSHHGTAKNIQYFGAGTRLSVL.